A single sample is the source of the 13 T cell receptor beta chains below, sequenced in a study of blood T cells in healthy people across ages (dated by TCRdb to between 2015 and 2016). The library was obtained by 5' RACE. The instrument given in TCRdb is Illumina HiSeq 2500. A second about 7 to 12 cycle PCR used a sample-barcoded 5' primer and a J-beta primer mix. TCRdb reprocessed the public reads (quality trimming at Q25 with fastp, clone calling with MiXCR) and kept in-frame beta chains. One record per CDR3 amino acid sequence lists the most common genes and DNA. This sample gives roughly 680,000 distinct CDR3 sequences in total; more than 40% of them show up just once. The ten largest clones add up to under 35% of the sample. Sequenced input: blood. Source of these receptors: a woman aged 55 to 70 in good health.

This chain connects TRBV6-2 or TRBV6-3 to TRBJ2-7, with 10 nucleotides matching TRBD2. Losses at the gene ends were 5 bases for V and 5 bases for J; bases not matched to a gene: 12. Germline values: CDR1 MNHEY, CDR2 SVGEGT. The length of the CDR3 is 16 residues. This chain's CDR3 is CASSLILAGTAHEQYF. The CDR3 DNA follows: TGTGCCAGCAGTCTAATACTAGCGGGAACGGCCCACGAGCAGTACTTC.

The chain is built from TRBV7-9 and TRBJ2-7; TRBD1 aligns across 9 bases. The CDR3 runs to 15 residues. J lost 1 base, V lost 2 bases, and 3 bases had no gene match. Germline loops: CDR1 SEHNR, CDR2 FQNEAQ (reference sequence). CDR3 loop: CASSLLDRGSYEQYF. The CDR3 DNA reads as TGTGCCAGCAGCTTACTGGACAGGGGATCCTACGAGCAGTACTTC.

The V gene is TRBV6-2 or TRBV6-3, the J gene TRBJ2-1, with 7 bases fitting TRBD1. Per germline, CDR1 MNHEY and CDR2 SVGEGT. This CDR3 spans 14 amino acids. V lost 2 bases, J lost 7 bases, and 5 bases stayed unmatched. The CDR3 is CASSYIRGWNEQFF. CDR3 DNA sequence: TGTGCCAGCAGTTACATCAGGGGGTGGAATGAGCAGTTCTTC.

This sequence joins TRBV6-6 and TRBJ2-5, with a weak D call TRBD2 (5 bases). This CDR3 spans 13 amino acids. In germline, CDR1 is MNHNY, CDR2 SVGAGI (reference sequence). The V end was cut by 5 bases, the J end by 7 bases, with 14 bases between. The DNA of the CDR3 is TGTGCCAGCAGTGACGCGAGGGAAGGGACCCAGTACTTC. As protein: CASSDAREGTQYF.

In nucleotides, the CDR3 is TGTGCCAGCAGCGCCTCGGGGCAGTCACGCTACGAGCAGTACTTC. This translates into CASSASGQSRYEQYF. The chain links TRBV7-8 to TRBJ2-7; D might be TRBD1 or TRBD2, each matching 5 bases. Germline V CDR1 and CDR2: SGHVS, FQNEAQ. V shed 5 bases and J shed 3 bases, with 17 bases lying between them. The length of the CDR3 is 15 residues. Based on the CDR3 plus reference TRBV7-8 and TRBJ2-7, the full variable domain is GAGVSQSPRYKVAKRGQDVALRCDPISGHVSLFWYQQALGQGPEFLTYFQNEAQLDKSGLPSDRFFAERPEGSVSTLKIQRTQQEDSAVYLCASSASGQSRYEQYFGPGTRLTVT.

J is TRBJ2-7 and V is TRBV12-3 or TRBV12-4; D remains unclear. The CDR3 totals 14 residues. Trimming took off 3 bases at V and 6 bases at J, with 15 bases between the two ends. The CDR3 sequence: CASSFAVSAAEQYF. CDR3 sequence (DNA): TGTGCCAGCAGTTTCGCAGTCTCCGCCGCCGAGCAGTACTTC.

A few counts support this clonotype. CDR3 loop: CASKRPNYEQYF. The CDR3 nucleotides read TGTGCCAGTAAGCGCCCAAACTACGAGCAGTACTTC. The chain is built from TRBV28 and TRBJ2-7, with D unclear. The ends were cut back, 9 bases at V and 3 bases at J, with 12 bases in the middle. The CDR3 runs to 12 residues. The germline V gene encodes CDR1 MDHEN and CDR2 SYDVKM.

The chain uses TRBV7-3 and TRBJ2-7, with D perhaps matching TRBD2 (6 bases). The CDR3 spans 15 residues. The V end was cut by 4 bases, the J end by 1 base, with 14 bases between. Germline V gene data show CDR1 as SGHTA and CDR2 as FQGTGA. The CDR3 region is CASSSRRGRSYEQYF. CDR3 nucleotide sequence: TGTGCCAGCAGCTCCCGCCGAGGGAGGTCCTACGAGCAGTACTTC. Full variable domain (remainder filled in from reference TRBV7-3 and TRBJ2-7): GAGVSQTPSNKVTEKGKYVELRCDPISGHTALYWYRQSLGQGPEFLIYFQGTGAADDSGLPNDRFFAVRPEGSVSTLKIQRTERGDSAVYLCASSSRRGRSYEQYFGPGTRLTVT.

This clonotype was seen a handful of times. This chain joins TRBV5-1 and TRBJ2-1; D unresolved. The V end lost 4 bases, the J end lost 0 bases, and 11 bases lay between the germline ends. Germline V CDR1 and CDR2: SGHRS, YFSETQ. The CDR3 is 15 amino acids. The CDR3 here is CASSRLISSYNEQFF. CDR3 in DNA: TGCGCCAGCAGCCGCCTGATCAGCTCCTACAATGAGCAGTTCTTC.

In this sample, this clonotype turned up a few times. The rearrangement joins TRBV4-3 to TRBJ2-4; D is unresolved. The CDR3 is made up of 15 amino acids. V was clipped by 1 base and J by 6 bases, with 13 bases between them. Germline assignment: CDR1 LGHNA and CDR2 YSLEER. The CDR3 sequence: CASSQAILQRNIQYF. CDR3 sequence (DNA): TGCGCCAGCAGCCAAGCGATCCTACAGAGAAACATTCAGTACTTC.

The gene calls are TRBV20-1 and TRBJ2-4; TRBD1 is a possible D gene (6 bases). Germline assignment: CDR1 DFQATT and CDR2 SNEGSKA (reference sequence). The V gene lost 4 bases and the J gene lost 4 bases, with 8 bases spanning the gap. This CDR3 is built from 12 residues. The CDR3 loop reads CSATGQKNIQYF. The CDR3 DNA follows: TGCAGTGCTACAGGACAGAAAAACATTCAGTACTTC.

This clonotype appeared many times. The chain combines TRBV9 with TRBJ2-7; D could derive from TRBD1 or TRBD2 (5 bases each). Germline values: CDR1 SGDLS, CDR2 YYNGEE. The V end lost 0 bases, the J end lost 4 bases, and 14 bases lay between the germline ends. CDR3 size: 15 residues. CDR3 region: CASSVDSGAKYEQYF. CDR3 bases: TGTGCCAGCAGCGTAGATTCCGGGGCGAAGTACGAGCAGTACTTC.

The gene calls are TRBV7-2 and TRBJ2-7; the D call may be TRBD1 or TRBD2 (5 bases each). The germline V gene has CDR1 SGHTA and CDR2 FQGNSA. The CDR3 has 17 residues. V lost 3 bases to trimming and J lost 2 bases, with 20 bases between them. The CDR3 sequence: CASSFSRTGTAAYEQYF. CDR3 coding DNA: TGTGCCAGCAGCTTCTCTCGTACCGGGACGGCAGCCTACGAGCAGTACTTC.